One sample yielded the 10 T cell receptor beta chains listed below, sequenced in a study of graft-versus-host responses after intestinal transplantation. Some clones are missing from TCRdb's copy, which holds only in-frame ones; the method was immunoSEQ multiplex PCR. The table lists about 9,600 clones, approximately 86% of them singletons. Tissue processing of the graft released intraepithelial and lamina propria lymphocytes from it. The sequencing here drew on ileum tissue, taken less than 850 days after intestinal transplantation. The receptors here all came from a human patient who received an intestinal transplant, so some T cells may come from the graft donor.

The chain employs TRBV7-3 and TRBJ1-1; D is uncertain. The CDR3 is 14 residues long. CDR1 is SGHTA, CDR2 FQGTGA, per germline. Trimming removed 5 bases from V and 4 bases from J, with 14 bases in between. DNA for the CDR3: TGTGCCAGCAGCCTCTCAAGCGGTAGCACTGAAGCTTTCTTT. Encoded protein: CASSLSSGSTEAFF.

The V gene is TRBV5-1, the J gene TRBJ2-3; D possibly corresponds to TRBD2 (5 bases). V lost 0 bases to trimming and J lost 0 bases, with 11 bases between them. This CDR3 has 16 amino acids. Germline loops: CDR1 SGHRS, CDR2 YFSETQ. The CDR3 sequence: CASSLAERFSTDTQYF. The CDR3 DNA reads as TGCGCCAGCAGCTTGGCAGAGCGGTTTAGCACAGATACGCAGTATTTT.

This clone was counted a few times. This chain joins TRBV18 and TRBJ1-3; D remains ambiguous. The V gene's germline CDR1 is KGHSH and CDR2 LQKENI. Trimming stripped 10 bases from V and 1 base from J, with 11 bases between. The CDR3 has 13 residues. CDR3 bases: TGTGCCACCTTTTCCGCGTCTGGAAACACCATATATTTT. Amino acid sequence: CATFSASGNTIYF.

The chain has TRBV29-1 and TRBJ2-7, with D possibly matching TRBD2 (6 bases). Trimming took 4 bases from V and 0 from J, leaving 10 bases between them. CDR1 and CDR2 from the germline V gene are SQVTM and ANQGSEA. This CDR3 is built from 13 residues. The CDR3 nucleotides are TGCAGCGTTGTGGCCGGGAGCTCCTACGAGCAGTACTTC. This gives the protein CSVVAGSSYEQYF.

The chain uses TRBV25-1 and TRBJ2-2; D is unclear. The CDR3 contains 13 residues. Trimming shortened V by 8 bases and J by 2 bases, and 9 bases separated the two germline ends. Per the germline V gene, CDR1 is MGHDK and CDR2 is SYGVNS. The CDR3 nucleotides read TGTGCCAGCCACCGCAAAAACACCGGGGAGCTGTTTTTT. As protein: CASHRKNTGELFF.

V is TRBV5-4 and J is TRBJ2-1; 14 bases map to TRBD2. J lost 0 bases, V lost 4 bases, and 3 bases had no gene match. The germline V gene encodes CDR1 SGHNT and CDR2 YYREEE (reference sequence). The CDR3 totals 17 residues. CDR3 sequence reads: CASSAGTSGSSYNEQFF. The CDR3 DNA follows: TGTGCCAGCAGCGCCGGGACTAGCGGGAGCTCCTACAATGAGCAGTTCTTC.

This sequence joins TRBV30 and TRBJ1-2; D is ambiguous. This CDR3 contains 14 residues. Trimming took 3 bases from V and 4 from J, leaving 15 bases between them. The germline CDR1 and CDR2 sequences are GTSNPN and SVGIG (reference sequence). CDR3 protein: CAWRPTGVLYGYTF. The CDR3 bases are TGTGCCTGGAGACCTACCGGGGTCCTCTATGGCTACACCTTC.

This chain joins TRBV4-3 and TRBJ2-6; D call uncertain. Germline CDR1 is LGHNA and CDR2 is YSLEER. The CDR3 sequence is 16 residues long. The V end was cut by 0 bases, the J end by 0 bases, with 6 bases between. CDR3: CASSQDSFSGANVLTF. The CDR3 nucleotides read TGCGCCAGCAGCCAAGACAGCTTCTCTGGGGCCAACGTCCTGACTTTC.

The chain employs TRBV7-3 and TRBJ2-1; 7 bases map to TRBD1. The CDR3 is made up of 14 amino acids. Germline loops: CDR1 SGHTA, CDR2 FQGTGA. Trimming removed 2 bases from V and 9 bases from J; junction bases left unmatched: 7. The CDR3 loop is CASSLLGTEGEQFF. CDR3 nucleotides: TGTGCCAGCAGCTTATTGGGGACAGAGGGTGAGCAGTTCTTC.

This clone was detected only once. In DNA, the CDR3 is TGTGCCAGCAGCAAGACGACAGGGCGGGGCACAGATACGCAGTATTTT. Residues: CASSKTTGRGTDTQYF. V is TRBV7-6 and J is TRBJ2-3; 7 nucleotides align to TRBD1. CDR1 SGHVS and CDR2 FNYEAQ come from the germline V gene. V lost 5 bases, J lost 1 base, and 9 bases stayed unmatched. The CDR3 covers 16 residues. The variable domain in full, completed from reference TRBV7-6 and TRBJ2-3, reads GAGVSQSPRYKVTKRGQDVALRCDPISGHVSLYWYRQALGQGPEFLTYFNYEAQQDKSGLPNDRFSAERPEGSISTLTIQRTEQRDSAMYRCASSKTTGRGTDTQYFGPGTRLTVL.